Presented here are 28 T cell receptor beta chains from one specimen sequenced in a study of T cells in Graves' hyperthyroidism and ophthalmopathy. Amplified regions were TCR beta CDR3 sequences from RNA transcripts. Initially, a first-round RT-PCR of the TCR CDR3 employed the HTBI primer set. In TCRdb, the multiplex PCR reads were re-called with MiXCR into one record per CDR3 protein. The top ten clones hold around 27% of a sample with roughly 510,000 distinct CDR3 sequences, around 21% of them seen once. The specimen was blood. All receptors come from a man aged 18-30 years with Graves' hyperthyroidism.

Ten or more counts support this clonotype. V gene TRBV25-1 combines with J gene TRBJ2-2; D not resolved. Germline CDR1 MGHDK, CDR2 SYGVNS. The CDR3 consists of 13 residues. Deletions cut 1 base from V and 7 bases from J, with 7 bases between. For the CDR3, the DNA is TGTGCCAGCAGTGAATTGTCGAGCGGGGAGCTGTTTTTT. Protein: CASSELSSGELFF.

The chain joins TRBV29-1 to TRBJ2-2; D may be TRBD2 (6 bases). CDR1 is SQVTM and CDR2 is ANQGSEA in the germline V gene. The CDR3 loop spans 14 amino acids. Trimming shortened V by 5 bases and J by 4 bases, and 14 bases separated the two germline ends. The CDR3 DNA is TGCAGCGTTCGAACGGGGACTGTCACCGGGGAGCTGTTTTTT. Translating gives CSVRTGTVTGELFF.

This clonotype was detected many times. CDR3 in amino acids: CASSTRDTRYGYTF. In DNA, the CDR3 is TGTGCCAGTAGTACCCGGGACACCCGCTATGGCTACACCTTC. V usage is TRBV19 and J usage is TRBJ1-2, with D maybe TRBD1 (6 bases). Germline CDR1 and CDR2: LNHDA and SQIVND (reference sequence). CDR3 length: 14 amino acids. V shed 4 bases and J shed 4 bases, with 13 bases lying between them.

This clonotype was recorded at least ten times. The chain couples TRBV6-5 to TRBJ2-5; D perhaps matches TRBD2 (7 bases). Germline V gene sequence: CDR1 MNHEY, CDR2 SVGAGI. The CDR3 contains 16 residues. V lost 0 bases and J lost 5, with 16 bases in between. The CDR3 DNA follows: TGTGCCAGCAGTTACTCAGGGGGGGGCGCAGGGGAGACCCAGTACTTC. Translating it yields CASSYSGGGAGETQYF.

This chain links TRBV2 with TRBJ2-3, with D tentatively TRBD1 (6 bases). The germline gives CDR1 SNHLY, CDR2 FYNNEI. V shed 10 bases and J shed 0 bases, with 14 bases lying between them. This CDR3 has 14 residues. CDR3 DNA: TGTGCCATCGGGGACATTTCTAGCACAGATACGCAGTATTTT. As protein: CAIGDISSTDTQYF. Drawing the rest from reference TRBV2 and TRBJ2-3, the complete variable domain is EPEVTQTPSHQVTQMGQEVILRCVPISNHLYFYWYRQILGQKVEFLVSFYNNEISEKSEIFDDQFSVERPDGSNFTLKIRSTKLEDSAMYFCAIGDISSTDTQYFGPGTRLTVL.

This clonotype was seen ten or more times. The junction shows a germline mismatch at one end, possibly a read error. V and J are TRBV5-1 and TRBJ2-7; unclear D gene. Germline CDR1 is SGHRS and CDR2 is YFSETQ. There are 14 residues in the CDR3. As DNA, the CDR3 is TGTGCCAGCAGCTTGGTCGGGTCGGGCTACGAGCAGTACTTC. Protein: CASSLVGSGYEQYF.

In the case of this clonotype: The junction departs from the called germline gene at one end, perhaps through a read error. V is TRBV11-2 and J is TRBJ1-2, with 9 bases fitting TRBD1. Germline-derived CDR1 and CDR2 are SGHAT and FQNNGV. The CDR3 is 18 residues long. The CDR3: CASSSFARDRVRNCGYTF. The CDR3 coding sequence is TGTGCCAGCAGCAGTTTTGCCCGGGACAGGGTTCGGAACTGTGGCTACACCTTC.

This clonotype was counted a few times. With a much larger clone just one base away, this may be a read error. The genes are TRBV27 and TRBJ2-5, with D perhaps being TRBD1 or TRBD2 (7 bases each). The V gene's germline CDR1 is MNHEY and CDR2 SMNVEV (reference sequence). The CDR3 extends over 14 amino acids. Written as DNA, the CDR3 is TGTGCCAGCAGTTTGACAGGGCGGCGGGAGACCAAGTACTTC. Protein: CASSLTGRRETKYF.

The table lists this clonotype with many counts. This chain uses TRBV6-5 with TRBJ2-5; D is perhaps TRBD2 (7 bases). Trimming cost V 4 bases and J 5 bases, with 14 bases left between them. The length of the CDR3 is 14 residues. In germline, CDR1 is MNHEY, CDR2 SVGAGI. The CDR3 loop is CASSSHREGETQYF. Here the CDR3 DNA reads TGTGCCAGCAGTTCCCACAGGGAGGGGGAGACCCAGTACTTC.

This clonotype came up a few times. DNA for the CDR3: TGTGCCAGCAGCTTGGGGGACAGGGGCACGGAGACCCAGTACTTC. It yields the protein CASSLGDRGTETQYF. The chain joins TRBV5-4 to TRBJ2-5; 10 positions match TRBD1. The germline gives CDR1 SGHNT, CDR2 YYREEE (reference sequence). The CDR3 covers 15 residues. V dropped 0 bases and J dropped 5; count of bases not matched to a gene: 4. Using reference TRBV5-4 and TRBJ2-5 for the parts outside the CDR3, the full variable domain is ETGVTQSPTHLIKTRGQQVTLRCSSQSGHNTVSWYQQALGQGPQFIFQYYREEENGRGNFPPRFSGLQFPNYSSELNVNALELDDSALYLCASSLGDRGTETQYFGPGTRLLVL.

As for this clonotype: A much more abundant neighbour one base away suggests this may be a read error. The CDR3 DNA follows: TGTGCCAGCAGAGGACAGACCCCTATGAACACTGAAGCTTGCTTT. As protein: CASRGQTPMNTEACF. The chain uses TRBV2 and TRBJ1-1; tentative D call: TRBD1 (6 bases). There are 15 residues in the CDR3. Germline loops: CDR1 SNHLY, CDR2 FYNNEI.

This clonotype has at least ten counts. CDR3 region: CASSQESTGVDSNQPQHF. DNA of the CDR3: TGCGCCAGCAGCCAAGAATCAACGGGAGTTGATAGCAATCAGCCCCAGCATTTT. V gene TRBV4-1 combines with J gene TRBJ1-5, with D hard to call. V shed 0 bases and J shed 0 bases, with 15 bases lying between them. The CDR3 has 18 amino acids. Germline loops: CDR1 MGHRA, CDR2 YSYEKL.

V gene TRBV5-1 combines with J gene TRBJ2-2; D ambiguous. The V gene lost 2 bases and the J gene lost 0 bases, with 11 bases spanning the gap. The CDR3 spans 16 residues. CDR1 and CDR2 (germline): SGHRS, YFSETQ. This CDR3 reads CASSFRTRSNTGELFF. The DNA of the CDR3 is TGCGCCAGCAGCTTCCGGACCCGCTCGAACACCGGGGAGCTGTTTTTT.

Ten or more counts support this clonotype. V is TRBV19 and J is TRBJ1-1; tentative D call: TRBD1 (5 bases). This CDR3 is 15 amino acids long. Trimming took 3 bases from V and 3 from J, leaving 14 bases between them. Germline CDR1 reads LNHDA; CDR2 reads SQIVND (reference sequence). CDR3 residues: CASSIGRLGDTEAFF. CDR3 coding DNA: TGTGCCAGTAGTATCGGAAGATTAGGGGACACTGAAGCTTTCTTT.

This clonotype was found many times. This chain links TRBV4-1 with TRBJ2-7; D may be TRBD1 or TRBD2 (5 bases each). The length of the CDR3 is 14 residues. Trimming took 1 base from V and 4 from J, leaving 11 bases between them. Germline V gene sequence: CDR1 MGHRA, CDR2 YSYEKL. The CDR3 nucleotides are TGCGCCAGCAGCCAAGCAGAGGGACCTTACGAGCAGTACTTC. Translated, it gives CASSQAEGPYEQYF.

As concerns this clonotype: The CDR3 carries no conserved terminal phenylalanine or tryptophan, so it likely arises from a read error. The gene calls are TRBV2 and TRBJ2-2; D is perhaps TRBD1 (5 bases). Trimming left V 7 bases short and J 1 base short, with 10 bases between. From germline, CDR1 is SNHLY and CDR2 FYNNEI. CDR3 length: 14 amino acids. The CDR3 loop is CASTPGKNTGELFL. The CDR3 DNA sequence: TGTGCCAGCACACCAGGGAAGAACACCGGGGAGCTGTTTTTG.

This clonotype has a handful of counts. A much larger clone is a single base away; this may be a read error. The chain recombines TRBV28 with TRBJ2-4, with D maybe TRBD2 (6 bases). The CDR3 spans 13 residues. Germline CDR1 and CDR2: MDHEN and SYDVKM. CDR3 in amino acids: CASSLGGKNIKYF. The CDR3 DNA reads TGTGCCAGCAGTTTGGGAGGAAAAAACATTAAGTACTTC. Filled out from reference TRBV28 and TRBJ2-4, the complete variable domain reads DVKVTQSSRYLVKRTGEKVFLECVQDMDHENMFWYRQDPGLGLRLIYFSYDVKMKEKGDIPEGYSVSREKKERFSLILESASTNQTSMYLCASSLGGKNIKYFGAGTRLSVL.

The rearrangement links TRBV3-1 to TRBJ2-3, with D possibly matching TRBD1 (6 bases). The CDR3 sequence is 17 residues long. Trimming took 0 bases from V and 0 from J, leaving 13 bases between them. From germline, CDR1 is LGHDT and CDR2 YNNKEL (reference sequence). CDR3 loop: CASSQDLVTGSTDTQYF. In nucleotides, the CDR3 is TGTGCCAGCAGCCAAGATCTCGTTACAGGGAGCACAGATACGCAGTATTTT.

J is TRBJ1-1 and V is TRBV5-1; perhaps TRBD1 as D (6 bases). V lost 5 bases and J 2 bases, leaving 28 bases between the germline ends. The CDR3 sequence is 19 residues long. Germline V gene data show CDR1 as SGHRS and CDR2 as YFSETQ. DNA of the CDR3: TGCGCCAGCAGTTCCCGGCTGGGGGCGAACGCATGGACTAACACTGAAGCTTTCTTT. Translating it yields CASSSRLGANAWTNTEAFF. The full variable domain, in which reference TRBV5-1 and TRBJ1-1 provide the parts outside the CDR3, is KAGVTQTPRYLIKTRGQQVTLSCSPISGHRSVSWYQQTPGQGLQFLFEYFSETQRNKGNFPGRFSGRQFSNSRSEMNVSTLELGDSALYLCASSSRLGANAWTNTEAFFGQGTRLTVV.

The chain has TRBV15 and TRBJ1-2, with D unresolved. Germline-derived CDR1 and CDR2 are LNHNV and YYDKDF (reference sequence). Trimming took 3 bases from V and 0 from J, leaving 8 bases between them. This CDR3 is built from 14 residues. The DNA for the CDR3 is TGTGCCACCAGCAGCATGGTATCTAACTATGGCTACACCTTC. It specifies CATSSMVSNYGYTF. The full variable domain, in which reference TRBV15 and TRBJ1-2 provide the parts outside the CDR3, is DAMVIQNPRYQVTQFGKPVTLSCSQTLNHNVMYWYQQKSSQAPKLLFHYYDKDFNNEADTPDNFQSRRPNTSFCFLDIRSPGLGDTAMYLCATSSMVSNYGYTFGSGTRLTVV.

The CDR3: CSASGGSGYTF. CDR3 sequence (DNA): TGCAGTGCTAGTGGGGGCTCTGGCTACACCTTC. The rearrangement links TRBV20-1 to TRBJ1-2; TRBD1 might be the D (6 bases). The CDR3 contains 11 residues. V was shortened by 3 bases and J by 7 bases, with 9 bases between the two germline ends. Germline CDR1 reads DFQATT; CDR2 reads SNEGSKA (reference sequence).

In this sample, this clonotype turned up many times. The chain is built from TRBV12-3 or TRBV12-4 and TRBJ1-5; D unresolved. The CDR3 has 14 amino acids. Trimming stripped 5 bases from V and 9 bases from J, with 17 bases between. The CDR3 sequence is CASSPRLPLGPQHF. The CDR3 DNA reads as TGTGCCAGCAGTCCACGACTGCCTTTGGGGCCCCAGCATTTT.

The J gene is TRBJ1-1, the V gene TRBV30, with a tentative D call TRBD1 (5 bases). Trimming pared 4 bases from V and 5 bases from J, leaving 17 bases between. Germline V gene lookup returns CDR1 GTSNPN and CDR2 SVGIG (reference sequence). This CDR3 contains 14 residues. For the CDR3, the DNA is TGTGCCTGGATCCCCTCCCAGGGTTTTACTGAAGCTTTCTTT. Translated: CAWIPSQGFTEAFF.

The J gene is TRBJ1-1, the V gene TRBV30; unclear D gene. Germline V gene sequence: CDR1 GTSNPN, CDR2 SVGIG (reference sequence). V was clipped by 2 bases and J by 5 bases, with 9 bases between them. This CDR3 comprises 12 residues. Here the CDR3 reads CAWSLSWTEAFF. The CDR3 DNA is TGTGCCTGGAGTCTAAGTTGGACTGAAGCTTTCTTT.

Notes on this clonotype: This could be a read error, since a much larger clone is one nucleotide away. The chain uses TRBV2 and TRBJ2-2, with D maybe TRBD2 (5 bases). The CDR3 totals 14 residues. Germline CDR1 reads SNHLY; CDR2 reads FYNNEI. The CDR3, as DNA: TGTGCCAGCAGTGATGAAAGCCTGACCGGGGAGCTGTTGTTT. This translates into CASSDESLTGELLF.

The chain uses TRBV5-1 and TRBJ2-5, with 12 bases matching TRBD1. J was trimmed by 5 bases and V by 4 bases; bases with no gene match: 6. Germline V gene sequence: CDR1 SGHRS, CDR2 YFSETQ. This CDR3 is 15 amino acids long. CDR3 DNA: TGCGCCAGCAGCCCCGGGACAGGGGGCGCCGAGACCCAGTACTTC. Amino acids: CASSPGTGGAETQYF.

The gene calls are TRBV12-3 or TRBV12-4 and TRBJ1-3; D might be TRBD1 (5 bases). The CDR3 length is 15 residues. Between the trimmed V and J ends, which lost 5 bases and 4 bases, there was a span of 15 bases. Here the CDR3 DNA reads TGTGCCAGCAGTCATATGAGCAGGGTCGGAAACACCATATATTTT. Translation gives CASSHMSRVGNTIYF.

This chain links TRBV15 with TRBJ1-6; no reliable D call. Trimming stripped 0 bases from V and 9 bases from J, with 9 bases between. In germline, CDR1 is LNHNV, CDR2 YYDKDF (reference sequence). The CDR3 extends over 14 amino acids. CDR3 nucleotides: TGTGCCACCAGCAGAGATTGGGAAGGTTCACCCCTCCACTTT. This codes for CATSRDWEGSPLHF.